Following are 15 T cell receptor beta chains from one sample sequenced in a study of T-cell memory formation after mild COVID-19. TCRdb redid the calling of the 5' RACE reads with MiXCR, one entry per CDR3 protein. Here the sample spans some 410,000 distinct CDR3 sequences, 20% to 30% being singletons. The specimen was PBMCs or a T cell subset sorted from them (not recorded which). The receptor source for this set is an adult woman who had mild COVID-19 (a few samples of this study predate the infection). Cell type and time point are not known.

The chain carries TRBV4-1 and TRBJ1-3, with no clear D. The germline V gene encodes CDR1 MGHRA and CDR2 YSYEKL. V gave up 0 bases and J gave up 13 bases, with 10 bases separating them. The CDR3 is 12 amino acids. Here the CDR3 DNA reads TGCGCCAGCAGCCAAGAGGTGGGCGCGATATATTTT. Its protein is CASSQEVGAIYF.

This clonotype was seen more than once but under ten times. A junction boundary mismatches the germline segment, possibly from a read error. CDR3 residues: CASSSMTGHHETQYF. Here the CDR3 DNA reads TGTGCCAGCAGCTCTATGACAGGGCACCACGAGACCCAGTACTTC. The chain links TRBV7-9 to TRBJ2-5; 7 bases are shared with TRBD1. The CDR3 covers 15 residues. Germline V gene lookup returns CDR1 SEHNR and CDR2 FQNEAQ (reference sequence).

This clonotype was picked up a small number of times. V is TRBV5-1 and J is TRBJ2-2, with TRBD2 matching over 14 bases. Germline V CDR1 and CDR2: SGHRS, YFSETQ. Trimming took 3 bases from V and 3 from J; bases not matched to a gene: 4. The CDR3 has 17 residues. In DNA, the CDR3 is TGCGCCAGCAGCTGGGGACTAGCGGGAGATGACACCGGGGAGCTGTTTTTT. It encodes CASSWGLAGDDTGELFF.

The chain has TRBV19 and TRBJ1-1; D is uncertain. The CDR3 covers 12 residues. The germline V gene encodes CDR1 LNHDA and CDR2 SQIVND (reference sequence). V was cut by 8 bases and J by 12 bases, with 19 bases left in between. Written as DNA, the CDR3 is TGTGCCAGTGGGGATGCCGTTATCGAGACTTTCTTT. Its translation: CASGDAVIETFF.

The CDR3 loop is CASSYGGTGAPYGYTF. CDR3 coding DNA: TGTGCCAGCAGTTACGGTGGGACAGGTGCTCCCTATGGCTACACCTTC. The chain recombines TRBV6-5 with TRBJ1-2; 8 nucleotides line up with TRBD1. The germline V gene encodes CDR1 MNHEY and CDR2 SVGAGI. The length of the CDR3 is 16 residues. After removal of 2 bases from V and 4 bases from J, the junction contained 9 bases not matched to a gene.

J is TRBJ1-2 and V is TRBV6-6; D is unclear. The CDR3 is made up of 15 amino acids. V dropped 4 bases and J dropped 0 bases, with 12 bases sitting between them. Germline V gene sequence: CDR1 MNHNY, CDR2 SVGAGI (reference sequence). The DNA for the CDR3 is TGTGCCAGCAGTTCGAACGGACGGACTAACTATGGCTACACCTTC. Its translation: CASSSNGRTNYGYTF.

The J gene is TRBJ1-1, the V gene TRBV20-1; D perhaps matches TRBD1 (5 bases). Trimming took 5 bases from V and 4 from J, leaving 11 bases between them. The CDR3 has 12 residues. Germline V gene sequence: CDR1 DFQATT, CDR2 SNEGSKA (reference sequence). This CDR3 is CSAGGSFTEAFF. The CDR3 DNA reads TGCAGTGCTGGGGGATCTTTCACTGAAGCTTTCTTT.

V is TRBV7-2 and J is TRBJ2-7; D tentatively reads TRBD1 or TRBD2 (6 bases each). The V end was cut by 8 bases, the J end by 2 bases, with 13 bases between. CDR1 is SGHTA and CDR2 is FQGNSA in the germline V gene. This CDR3 comprises 13 residues. This chain's CDR3 is CASARGPAYEQYF. CDR3 coding DNA: TGTGCCAGCGCTCGGGGGCCAGCCTACGAGCAGTACTTC. Variable domain in full (rest from reference TRBV7-2 and TRBJ2-7): GAGVSQSPSNKVTEKGKDVELRCDPISGHTALYWYRQSLGQGLEFLIYFQGNSAPDKSGLPSDRFSAERTGGSVSTLTIQRTQQEDSAVYLCASARGPAYEQYFGPGTRLTVT.

The genes are TRBV24-1 and TRBJ2-6; D unclear. V shed 4 bases and J shed 0 bases, with 9 bases lying between them. In germline, CDR1 is KGHDR, CDR2 SFDVKD. The length of the CDR3 is 16 residues. The chain's CDR3 is CATSDPDTSGANVLTF. CDR3 coding DNA: TGTGCCACCAGTGACCCTGACACCTCTGGGGCCAACGTCCTGACTTTC.

This chain joins TRBV6-2 or TRBV6-3 and TRBJ2-5, with TRBD2 identical over 9 bases. With 6 bases clipped from V and 5 bases from J, the junction kept 7 bases outside the gene matches. Germline CDR1 reads MNHEY; CDR2 reads SVGEGT. The CDR3 is 14 residues long. The CDR3 DNA reads TGTGCCAGCAGCTCCGGGACTAGCAGCGAGACCCAGTACTTC. This codes for CASSSGTSSETQYF.

The chain joins TRBV6-1 to TRBJ2-1; a possible D gene is TRBD2 (6 bases). Germline assignment: CDR1 MNHNS and CDR2 SASEGT. V dropped 4 bases and J dropped 8 bases, with 18 bases sitting between them. The CDR3 spans 15 residues. CDR3 nucleotides: TGTGCCAGCAGTGTTATAGGCAGGGAGGTAGATGAGCAGTTCTTC. The encoded protein is CASSVIGREVDEQFF.

This clonotype occurred a few times. The CDR3 bases are TGTGCCAGCACCAGGTGGGGTGAAGCTTTCTTT. It codes for CASTRWGEAFF. The V call is TRBV12-3 or TRBV12-4, the J call TRBJ1-1; the D is unclear. V dropped 7 bases and J dropped 7 bases, with 10 bases sitting between them. The CDR3 is 11 amino acids.

This clonotype was seen a handful of times. The genes are TRBV10-3 and TRBJ2-5; 11 nucleotides align to TRBD2. The trim removed 6 bases at V and 4 bases at J, leaving 1 base unmatched. Germline CDR1 and CDR2: ENHRY and SYGVKD. The CDR3 loop spans 13 amino acids. The CDR3 reads CAISGLAGETQYF. The DNA of the CDR3 is TGTGCCATCAGCGGACTAGCGGGAGAGACCCAGTACTTC.

This clonotype was recorded a few times. This rearrangement joins TRBV14 to TRBJ2-5; 7 nucleotides align to TRBD2. Germline V gene data show CDR1 as SGHDN and CDR2 as FVKESK. Germline trimming cut 4 bases from V and 5 bases from J; bases unmatched to any gene: 10. The CDR3 length is 15 residues. The CDR3 DNA is TGTGCCAGCAGCCCCGGACTAGTTCTAGGGGAGACCCAGTACTTC. This codes for CASSPGLVLGETQYF.

The chain links TRBV7-2 to TRBJ2-1, with D hard to call. V shed 5 bases and J shed 6 bases, with 14 bases lying between them. The CDR3 loop spans 14 amino acids. Germline V gene data show CDR1 as SGHTA and CDR2 as FQGNSA. The CDR3 sequence is CASSPRGRINEQFF. The CDR3 DNA reads TGTGCCAGCAGCCCCCGAGGAAGGATCAATGAGCAGTTCTTC.